Here is one T cell receptor beta chain with its context. This sample is part of a study of control samples from healthy donors and cancer patients. Here immunoSEQ multiplex PCR was the method, and the copy in TCRdb shows in-frame clones only, minus some. The repertoire consists of approximately 170,000 clones, with about 90% occurring once and the leading ten covering around 1.4%. Per the germline V gene, CDR1 is LGHDT and CDR2 is YNNKEL (reference sequence). The CDR3 has 15 amino acids. V was trimmed by 1 base and J by 0 bases, leaving 7 bases between them. What was sequenced was blood. This sequence joins TRBV3-1 (or the pseudogene TRBV3-2) and TRBJ1-5; unclear D gene. The sequence derives from a woman in her 50s in good health. The CDR3: CASSQVWGSNQPQHF. CDR3 nucleotides: TGTGCCAGCAGCCAAGTGTGGGGTAGCAATCAGCCCCAGCATTTT.